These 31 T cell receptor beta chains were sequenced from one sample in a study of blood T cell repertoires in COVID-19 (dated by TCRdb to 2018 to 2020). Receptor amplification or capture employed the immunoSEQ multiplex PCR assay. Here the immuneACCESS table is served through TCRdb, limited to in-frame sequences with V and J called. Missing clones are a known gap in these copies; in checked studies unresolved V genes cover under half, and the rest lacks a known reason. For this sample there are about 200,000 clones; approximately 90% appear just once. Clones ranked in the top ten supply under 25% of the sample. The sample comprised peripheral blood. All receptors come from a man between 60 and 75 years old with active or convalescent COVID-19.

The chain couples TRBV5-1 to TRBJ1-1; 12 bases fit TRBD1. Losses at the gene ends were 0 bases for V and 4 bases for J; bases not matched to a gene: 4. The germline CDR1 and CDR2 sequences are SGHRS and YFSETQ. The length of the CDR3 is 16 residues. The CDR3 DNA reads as TGCGCCAGCAGCTTGGAACCGGGACAGGGGGCCACTGAAGCTTTCTTT. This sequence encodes CASSLEPGQGATEAFF.

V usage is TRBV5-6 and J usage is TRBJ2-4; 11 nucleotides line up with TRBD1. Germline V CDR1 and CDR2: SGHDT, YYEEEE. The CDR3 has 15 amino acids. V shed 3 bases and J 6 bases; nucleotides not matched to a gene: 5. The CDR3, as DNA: TGTGCCAGCAGCTCTTGGACAGGGGGCTCAAACATTCAGTACTTC. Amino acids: CASSSWTGGSNIQYF.

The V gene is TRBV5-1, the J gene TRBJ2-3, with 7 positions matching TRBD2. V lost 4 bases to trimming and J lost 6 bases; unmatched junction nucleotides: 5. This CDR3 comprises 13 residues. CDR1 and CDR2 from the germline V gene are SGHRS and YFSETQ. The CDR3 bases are TGCGCCAGCAGCGAAGCGGGGCGGGATACGCAGTATTTT. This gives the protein CASSEAGRDTQYF. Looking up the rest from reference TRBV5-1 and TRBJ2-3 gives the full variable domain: KAGVTQTPRYLIKTRGQQVTLSCSPISGHRSVSWYQQTPGQGLQFLFEYFSETQRNKGNFPGRFSGRQFSNSRSEMNVSTLELGDSALYLCASSEAGRDTQYFGPGTRLTVL.

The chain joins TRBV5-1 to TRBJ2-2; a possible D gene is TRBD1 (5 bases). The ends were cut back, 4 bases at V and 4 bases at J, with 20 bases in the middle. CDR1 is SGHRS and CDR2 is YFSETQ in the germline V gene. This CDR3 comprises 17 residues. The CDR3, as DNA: TGCGCCAGCAGCGTTGGACACGTCACTTCGGGCACCGGGGAGCTGTTTTTT. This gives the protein CASSVGHVTSGTGELFF.

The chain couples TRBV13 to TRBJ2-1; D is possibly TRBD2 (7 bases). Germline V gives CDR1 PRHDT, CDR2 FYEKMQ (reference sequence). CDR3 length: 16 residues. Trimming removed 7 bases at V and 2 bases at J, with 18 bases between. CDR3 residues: CASTPEGGPTYNEQFF. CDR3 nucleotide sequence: TGTGCCAGCACCCCAGAGGGGGGGCCCACCTACAATGAGCAGTTCTTC.

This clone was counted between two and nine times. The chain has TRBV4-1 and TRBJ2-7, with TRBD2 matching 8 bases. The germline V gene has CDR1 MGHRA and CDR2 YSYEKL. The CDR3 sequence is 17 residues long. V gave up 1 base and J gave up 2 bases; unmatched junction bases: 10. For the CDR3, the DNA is TGCGCCAGCAGCCAAGGGCGGGGGGCCGGTTTGACCTACGAGCAGTACTTC. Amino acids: CASSQGRGAGLTYEQYF.

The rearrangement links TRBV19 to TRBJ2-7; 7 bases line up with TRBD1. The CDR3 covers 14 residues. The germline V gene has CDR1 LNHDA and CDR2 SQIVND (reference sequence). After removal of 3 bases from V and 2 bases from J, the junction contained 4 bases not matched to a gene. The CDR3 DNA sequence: TGTGCCAGTAGTATCGGTACAGGGGCCTACGAGCAGTACTTC. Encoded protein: CASSIGTGAYEQYF.

CDR3: CASSRTSGGYNEQFF. The CDR3, as DNA: TGTGCCAGCAGCCGGACTAGCGGGGGTTACAATGAGCAGTTCTTC. The V and J genes are TRBV6-5 and TRBJ2-1; 13 nucleotides align to TRBD2. After removal of 6 bases from V and 4 bases from J, the junction contained 3 bases not matched to a gene. This CDR3 is built from 15 residues. Per germline, CDR1 MNHEY and CDR2 SVGAGI.

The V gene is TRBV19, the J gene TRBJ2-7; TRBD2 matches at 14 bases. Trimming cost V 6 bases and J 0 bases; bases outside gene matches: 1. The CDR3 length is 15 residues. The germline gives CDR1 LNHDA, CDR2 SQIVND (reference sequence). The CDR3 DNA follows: TGTGCCAGTAGGGGACTAGCGGGGGACTCCTACGAGCAGTACTTC. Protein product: CASRGLAGDSYEQYF.

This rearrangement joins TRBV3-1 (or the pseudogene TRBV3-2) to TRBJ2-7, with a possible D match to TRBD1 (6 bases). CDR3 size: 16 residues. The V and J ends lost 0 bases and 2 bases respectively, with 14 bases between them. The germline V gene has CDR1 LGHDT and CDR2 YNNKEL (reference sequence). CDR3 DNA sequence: TGTGCCAGCAGCCAAGATCTGGGACACCAAACCTACGAGCAGTACTTC. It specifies CASSQDLGHQTYEQYF.

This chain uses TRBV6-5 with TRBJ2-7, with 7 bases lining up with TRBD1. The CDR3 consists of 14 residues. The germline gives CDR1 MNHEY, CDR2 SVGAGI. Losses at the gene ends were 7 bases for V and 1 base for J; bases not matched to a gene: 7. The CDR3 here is CASIDRVGSYEQYF. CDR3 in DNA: TGTGCCAGCATAGACAGGGTCGGATCCTACGAGCAGTACTTC.

CDR3 loop: CASSHPMNTIYF. The DNA of the CDR3 is TGTGCCAGCAGCCACCCTATGAACACCATATATTTT. The chain combines TRBV12-3 or TRBV12-4 with TRBJ1-3; D is ambiguous. V shed 6 bases and J shed 7 bases, with 10 bases lying between them. This CDR3 comprises 12 residues.

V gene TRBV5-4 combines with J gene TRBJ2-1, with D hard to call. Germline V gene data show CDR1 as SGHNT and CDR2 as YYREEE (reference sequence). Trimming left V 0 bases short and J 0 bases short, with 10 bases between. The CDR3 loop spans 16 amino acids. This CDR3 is CASSLDLVSSYNEQFF. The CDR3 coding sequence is TGTGCCAGCAGCTTGGACCTGGTGAGCTCCTACAATGAGCAGTTCTTC.

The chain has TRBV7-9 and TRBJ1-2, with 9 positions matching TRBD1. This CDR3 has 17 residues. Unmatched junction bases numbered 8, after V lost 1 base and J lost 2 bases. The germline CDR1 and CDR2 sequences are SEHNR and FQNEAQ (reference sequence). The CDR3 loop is CASSLDGQGLFNYGYTF. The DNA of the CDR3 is TGTGCCAGCAGCTTAGATGGACAGGGGTTATTCAACTATGGCTACACCTTC. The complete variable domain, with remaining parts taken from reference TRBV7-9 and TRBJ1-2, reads DTGVSQNPRHKITKRGQNVTFRCDPISEHNRLYWYRQTLGQGPEFLTYFQNEAQLEKSRLLSDRFSAERPKGSFSTLEIQRTEQGDSAMYLCASSLDGQGLFNYGYTFGSGTRLTVV.

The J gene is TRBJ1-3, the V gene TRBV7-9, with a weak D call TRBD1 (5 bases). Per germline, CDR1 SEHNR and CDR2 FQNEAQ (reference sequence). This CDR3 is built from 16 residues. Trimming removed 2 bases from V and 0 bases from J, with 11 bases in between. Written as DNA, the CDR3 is TGTGCCAGCAGCTTATGGACAACCCACTCTGGAAACACCATATATTTT. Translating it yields CASSLWTTHSGNTIYF.

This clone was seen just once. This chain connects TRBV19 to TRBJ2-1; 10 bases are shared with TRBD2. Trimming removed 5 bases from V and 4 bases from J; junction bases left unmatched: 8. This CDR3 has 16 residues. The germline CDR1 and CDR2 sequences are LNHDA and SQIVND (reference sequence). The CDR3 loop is CASSWSGTSAYNEQFF. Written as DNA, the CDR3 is TGTGCCAGTAGTTGGTCCGGGACTAGCGCTTACAATGAGCAGTTCTTC.

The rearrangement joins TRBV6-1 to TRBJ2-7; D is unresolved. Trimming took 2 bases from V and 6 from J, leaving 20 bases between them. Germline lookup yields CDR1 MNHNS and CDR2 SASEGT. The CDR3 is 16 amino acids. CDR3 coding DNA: TGTGCCAGCAGTGAATCTGCTAGATGGTATCTCCGCGAGCAGTACTTC. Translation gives CASSESARWYLREQYF.

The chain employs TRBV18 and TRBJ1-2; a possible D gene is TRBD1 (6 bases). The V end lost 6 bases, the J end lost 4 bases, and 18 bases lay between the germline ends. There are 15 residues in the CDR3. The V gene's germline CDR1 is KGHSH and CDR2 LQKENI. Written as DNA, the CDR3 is TGTGCCAGCTCGCAATTCAAACAGGGTTTCTATGGCTACACCTTC. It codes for CASSQFKQGFYGYTF. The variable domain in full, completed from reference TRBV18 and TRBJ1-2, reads NAGVMQNPRHLVRRRGQEARLRCSPMKGHSHVYWYRQLPEEGLKFMVYLQKENIIDESGMPKERFSAEFPKEGPSILRIQQVVRGDSAAYFCASSQFKQGFYGYTFGSGTRLTVV.

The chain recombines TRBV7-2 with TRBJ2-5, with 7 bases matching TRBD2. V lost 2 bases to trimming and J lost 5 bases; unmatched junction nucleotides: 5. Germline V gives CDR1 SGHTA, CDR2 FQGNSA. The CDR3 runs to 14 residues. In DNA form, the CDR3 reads TGTGCCAGCAGCTTAAAAGCGGGGAGGGAGACCCAGTACTTC. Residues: CASSLKAGRETQYF.

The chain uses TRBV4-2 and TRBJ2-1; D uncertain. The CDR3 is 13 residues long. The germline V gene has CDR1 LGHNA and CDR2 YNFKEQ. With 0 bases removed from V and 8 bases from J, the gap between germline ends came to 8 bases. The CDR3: CASSQDLWYEQFF. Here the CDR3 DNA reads TGTGCCAGCAGCCAAGATCTATGGTATGAGCAGTTCTTC.

The CDR3 spells CASNPEGHGDQPQHF. The CDR3 DNA follows: TGTGCCAGCAATCCCGAGGGACATGGAGATCAGCCCCAGCATTTT. The rearrangement uses TRBV9 and TRBJ1-5; a possible D gene is TRBD1 (6 bases). Germline V gene sequence: CDR1 SGDLS, CDR2 YYNGEE. The V and J ends lost 6 bases and 5 bases respectively, with 18 bases between them. This CDR3 has 15 amino acids.

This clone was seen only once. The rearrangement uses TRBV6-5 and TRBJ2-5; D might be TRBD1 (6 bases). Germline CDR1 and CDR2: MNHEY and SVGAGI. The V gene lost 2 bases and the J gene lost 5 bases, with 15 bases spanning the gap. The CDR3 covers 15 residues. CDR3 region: CASSYTQRGKETQYF. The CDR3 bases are TGTGCCAGCAGTTACACCCAGAGGGGGAAGGAGACCCAGTACTTC.

The CDR3 DNA reads TGCGCCAGCAGCTCTATCCGGGGGGGAGAGACCCAGTACTTC. Protein product: CASSSIRGGETQYF. V usage is TRBV5-1 and J usage is TRBJ2-5; the match to TRBD2 covers 8 bases. CDR1 is SGHRS, CDR2 YFSETQ, per germline. With V trimmed by 3 bases and J by 4 bases, 5 bases remained unmatched. The CDR3 runs to 14 residues. Looking up the rest from reference TRBV5-1 and TRBJ2-5 gives the full variable domain: KAGVTQTPRYLIKTRGQQVTLSCSPISGHRSVSWYQQTPGQGLQFLFEYFSETQRNKGNFPGRFSGRQFSNSRSEMNVSTLELGDSALYLCASSSIRGGETQYFGPGTRLLVL.

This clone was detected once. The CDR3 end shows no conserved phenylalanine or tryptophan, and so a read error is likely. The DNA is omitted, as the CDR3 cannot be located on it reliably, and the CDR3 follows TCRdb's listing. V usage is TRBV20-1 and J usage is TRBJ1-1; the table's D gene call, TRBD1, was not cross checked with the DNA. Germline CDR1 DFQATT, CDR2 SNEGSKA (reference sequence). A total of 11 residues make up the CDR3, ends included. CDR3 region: CSARLGQGYFQ.

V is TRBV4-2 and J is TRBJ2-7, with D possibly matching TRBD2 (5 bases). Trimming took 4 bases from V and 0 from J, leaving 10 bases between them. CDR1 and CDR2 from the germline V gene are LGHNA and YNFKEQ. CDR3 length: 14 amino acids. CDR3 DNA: TGTGCCAGCAGCCGAGGACTTAACTCCTACGAGCAGTACTTC. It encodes CASSRGLNSYEQYF.

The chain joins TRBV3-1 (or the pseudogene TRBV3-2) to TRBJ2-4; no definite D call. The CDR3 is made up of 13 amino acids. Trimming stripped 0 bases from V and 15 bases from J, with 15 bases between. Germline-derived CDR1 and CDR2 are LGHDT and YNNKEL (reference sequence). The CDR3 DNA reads TGTGCCAGCAGCCAAGACCAAGTCCAGGCTCGGTACTTC. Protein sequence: CASSQDQVQARYF.

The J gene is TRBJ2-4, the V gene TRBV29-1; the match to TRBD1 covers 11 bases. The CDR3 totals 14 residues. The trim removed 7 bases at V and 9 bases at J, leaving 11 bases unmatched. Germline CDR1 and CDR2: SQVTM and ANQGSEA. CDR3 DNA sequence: TGCAGCGAATGGACAGGGGGCTGGGGAACCATTCAGTACTTC. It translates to CSEWTGGWGTIQYF. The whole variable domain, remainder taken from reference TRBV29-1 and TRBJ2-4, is SAVISQKPSRDICQRGTSLTIQCQVDSQVTMMFWYRQQPGQSLTLIATANQGSEATYESGFVIDKFPISRPNLTFSTLTVSNMSPEDSSIYLCSEWTGGWGTIQYFGAGTRLSVL.

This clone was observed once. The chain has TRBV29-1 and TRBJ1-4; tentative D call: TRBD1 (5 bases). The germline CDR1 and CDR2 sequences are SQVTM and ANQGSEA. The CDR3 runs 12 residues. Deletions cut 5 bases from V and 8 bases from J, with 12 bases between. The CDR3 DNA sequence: TGCAGCGTTAGTAGGGGAGGCGAAAAACTGTTTTTT. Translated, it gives CSVSRGGEKLFF.

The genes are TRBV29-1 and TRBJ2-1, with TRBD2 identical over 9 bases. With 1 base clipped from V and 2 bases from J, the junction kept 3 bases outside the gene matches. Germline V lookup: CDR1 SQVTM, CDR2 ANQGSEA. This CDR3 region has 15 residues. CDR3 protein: CSVEGGGAAYNEQFF. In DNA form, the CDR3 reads TGCAGCGTTGAAGGCGGGGGGGCCGCCTACAATGAGCAGTTCTTC.

Written as DNA, the CDR3 is TGTGCCAGCAGTTACTCGGGAGGGCCCTACGAGCAGTACTTC. It encodes CASSYSGGPYEQYF. V and J are TRBV6-5 and TRBJ2-7; 7 positions match TRBD2. V lost 0 bases, J lost 2 bases, and 1 base stayed unmatched. This CDR3 comprises 14 residues. From germline, CDR1 is MNHEY and CDR2 SVGAGI.

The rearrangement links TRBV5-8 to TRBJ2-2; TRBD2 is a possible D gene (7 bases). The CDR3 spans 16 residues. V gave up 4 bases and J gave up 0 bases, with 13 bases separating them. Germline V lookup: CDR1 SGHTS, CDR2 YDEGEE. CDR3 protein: CASSRRGGANTGELFF. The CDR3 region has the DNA TGTGCCAGCAGCCGCAGGGGAGGGGCGAACACCGGGGAGCTGTTTTTT.